This note documents a single TCR beta chain sequence. The sample originates from a study of blood T cell repertoires in COVID-19. Study-wide background: COVID-19 samples, acute and convalescent, were from the United States, Italy and Spain.

This CDR3 contains 14 residues. Germline trimming cut 8 bases from V and 7 bases from J; bases unmatched to any gene: 12. Germline V lookup: CDR1 SQVTM, CDR2 ANQGSEA. Original handling: Scientists estimated how many nucleated cells there were by amplifying reference gene primers. The protocol was immunoSEQ multiplex PCR, while the TCRdb copy is restricted to in-frame clones and leaves out a portion. D and trimming were read from the DNA, whereas the V and J calls and clone size are those reported in that table. The sample carries under 500,000 clones, approximately 90% recorded once. The V call is TRBV29-1, the J call TRBJ2-1; 9 bases agree with TRBD2. Sequencing was done on a sample of peripheral blood. The receptor's source is a woman between 25 and 40 years old with acute or convalescent COVID-19. The CDR3 region is CSSIGTSLRNEQFF. CDR3 sequence (DNA): TGCAGCTCTATCGGGACTAGCCTCCGTAATGAGCAGTTCTTC.